These 24 T cell receptor beta chains were all obtained from the same sample, sequenced in a study of blood T cells in healthy people across ages. Through a sample-barcoded 5' primer and a J-beta primer mix, a second PCR was run for roughly 6 to 12 cycles. A single record per CDR3 protein comes from TCRdb applying MiXCR to the 5' RACE reads. The sample lists around 1.5 million distinct CDR3 sequences, around 35% occurring once. The sequenced sample consisted of blood. The receptors were sampled from a woman aged 30 to 39 in good health.

The chain joins TRBV2 to TRBJ2-7; TRBD2 matches 9 bases. V dropped 3 bases and J dropped 2; count of bases not matched to a gene: 2. Germline loops: CDR1 SNHLY, CDR2 FYNNEI. This CDR3 region has 14 residues. CDR3 DNA: TGTGCCAGCAGTGACTCTAGCGGGGCCTACGAGCAGTACTTC. This gives the protein CASSDSSGAYEQYF.

V usage is TRBV5-6 and J usage is TRBJ2-5, with 7 bases lining up with TRBD2. V lost 3 bases and J lost 5; bases outside the gene matches: 13. The germline gives CDR1 SGHDT, CDR2 YYEEEE. This CDR3 has 16 amino acids. The CDR3 DNA is TGTGCCAGCAGCTACAGCTCTCCATGGGGGGGGGAGACCCAGTACTTC. It specifies CASSYSSPWGGETQYF.

In this sample, this clonotype turned up a few times. The genes are TRBV5-1 and TRBJ2-1; TRBD2 agrees at 7 bases. Germline V gene lookup returns CDR1 SGHRS and CDR2 YFSETQ. CDR3 length equals 13 residues. Trimming at V came to 4 bases and at J to 7 bases, leaving 5 bases not matched to a gene. DNA for the CDR3: TGCGCCAGCAGCCGCGGGACTACTAATGAGCAGTTCTTC. It encodes CASSRGTTNEQFF. Full variable domain (missing parts from reference TRBV5-1 and TRBJ2-1): KAGVTQTPRYLIKTRGQQVTLSCSPISGHRSVSWYQQTPGQGLQFLFEYFSETQRNKGNFPGRFSGRQFSNSRSEMNVSTLELGDSALYLCASSRGTTNEQFFGPGTRLTVL.

V usage is TRBV28 and J usage is TRBJ2-2; 8 bases agree with TRBD1. Germline V lookup: CDR1 MDHEN, CDR2 SYDVKM. V was clipped by 7 bases and J by 2 bases; unmatched bases: 12. This CDR3 comprises 17 residues. The CDR3 nucleotides are TGTGCCAGCATCGGGCCCGGGACAGGTTCTAACACCGGGGAGCTGTTTTTT. This translates into CASIGPGTGSNTGELFF.

Regarding this clonotype: At one end, the junction sequence differs from germline, possibly due to a read error. V and J are TRBV29-1 and TRBJ1-2; D is unclear. From germline, CDR1 is SQVTM and CDR2 ANQGSEA. This CDR3 is built from 12 residues. DNA for the CDR3: TGCATCGTTGAAAGCGATCACCCGGGCTACACCTTC. It is translated as CIVESDHPGYTF.

This clonotype was seen a few times. The chain carries TRBV6-4 and TRBJ2-3; 7 bases map to TRBD2. This CDR3 has 13 amino acids. The trim removed 8 bases at V and 7 bases at J, leaving 9 bases unmatched. Germline CDR1 MRHNA, CDR2 SNTAGT. The CDR3 DNA sequence: TGTGCCAGCGCTCGGGAGGTGGGCAATACGCAGTATTTT. It specifies CASAREVGNTQYF.

The J gene is TRBJ1-5, the V gene TRBV9, with 8 bases identical to TRBD1. This CDR3 comprises 14 residues. Germline V gene lookup returns CDR1 SGDLS and CDR2 YYNGEE. V shed 3 bases and J 4 bases; nucleotides not matched to a gene: 3. This CDR3 is CASSGGQANQPQHF. The CDR3 DNA reads TGTGCCAGCAGCGGGGGACAGGCTAATCAGCCCCAGCATTTT.

This clonotype was picked up many times. The chain recombines TRBV7-2 with TRBJ2-5; 11 positions match TRBD2. Per germline, CDR1 SGHTA and CDR2 FQGNSA. The J segment lost 3 bases and the V segment lost 5 bases, leaving 8 bases of the junction unmatched. The CDR3 contains 16 residues. CDR3 protein: CASSKGGLADEETQYF. The DNA of the CDR3 is TGTGCCAGCAGCAAAGGGGGACTAGCGGACGAAGAGACCCAGTACTTC.

The chain joins TRBV27 to TRBJ2-2, with 7 bases aligning to TRBD2. CDR1 is MNHEY, CDR2 SMNVEV, per germline (reference sequence). This CDR3 contains 15 residues. The junction had 11 bases not matched to a gene; V was cut back by 8 bases and J by 5 bases. The CDR3 loop reads CASAPGVAGTGELFF. The CDR3 DNA reads TGTGCCAGCGCCCCCGGGGTAGCGGGTACCGGGGAGCTGTTTTTT.

J is TRBJ1-1 and V is TRBV27; no firm D call. The CDR3 has 13 amino acids. Trimming shortened V by 3 bases and J by 5 bases, and 10 bases separated the two germline ends. Per germline, CDR1 MNHEY and CDR2 SMNVEV (reference sequence). CDR3 residues: CASSLGRMTEAFF. The CDR3 DNA reads TGTGCCAGCAGTTTGGGGAGGATGACTGAAGCTTTCTTT.

The chain has TRBV14 and TRBJ2-7; D is perhaps TRBD2 (6 bases). The V gene lost 4 bases and the J gene lost 4 bases, with 11 bases spanning the gap. CDR1 and CDR2 (germline): SGHDN, FVKESK. The CDR3 loop spans 13 amino acids. The CDR3 sequence is CASSRGRQYEQYF. The DNA for the CDR3 is TGTGCCAGCAGCCGGGGGAGGCAATACGAGCAGTACTTC.

This clonotype was seen only a few times. The chain couples TRBV6-2 or TRBV6-3 to TRBJ2-1, with TRBD2 matching 8 bases. The germline V gene encodes CDR1 MNHEY and CDR2 SVGEGT. V gave up 5 bases and J gave up 3 bases; unmatched junction bases: 9. The CDR3 contains 16 residues. DNA for the CDR3: TGTGCCAGCAGTCCTATAGCGGGATTTCGCTACAATGAGCAGTTCTTC. This gives the protein CASSPIAGFRYNEQFF.

The chain couples TRBV9 to TRBJ1-1, with no clear D. Germline CDR1 is SGDLS and CDR2 is YYNGEE. The V gene lost 7 bases and the J gene lost 11 bases, with 9 bases spanning the gap. The CDR3 is made up of 9 amino acids. The CDR3 loop reads CASLKRAFF. In DNA form, the CDR3 reads TGTGCCAGCTTGAAGCGGGCTTTCTTT.

This clonotype was found a few times. CDR3 bases: TGCAGCGTTGGGGGGTCGCAAGCTTTCTTT. This gives the protein CSVGGSQAFF. The chain carries TRBV29-1 and TRBJ1-1, with D possibly matching TRBD1 (5 bases). CDR1 is SQVTM and CDR2 is ANQGSEA in the germline V gene. Trimming shortened V by 4 bases and J by 9 bases, and 9 bases separated the two germline ends. The CDR3 sequence is 10 residues long.

This clonotype was seen only a few times. This chain uses TRBV12-3 or TRBV12-4 with TRBJ2-1; 7 bases fit TRBD1. The length of the CDR3 is 14 residues. The V gene end was trimmed by 4 bases and the J gene end by 9 bases; junction bases not matched to a gene: 9. CDR3 nucleotide sequence: TGTGCCAGCAGTTCGCCGCAGGGGGAAAGTGAGCAGTTCTTC. Its translation is CASSSPQGESEQFF.

A single count supports this clonotype. The V and J genes are TRBV20-1 and TRBJ2-5; a weak D match, TRBD1 (6 bases). Per germline, CDR1 DFQATT and CDR2 SNEGSKA (reference sequence). Between the trimmed V and J ends, which lost 0 bases and 1 base, there was a span of 9 bases. There are 14 residues in the CDR3. For the CDR3, the DNA is TGCAGTGCTAGAGAGGGGGCCGCCCAAGAGACCCAGTACTTC. Amino acid sequence: CSAREGAAQETQYF.

This clonotype was found once. The V gene is TRBV24-1, the J gene TRBJ1-3; 7 nucleotides agree with TRBD1. CDR1 is KGHDR, CDR2 SFDVKD, per germline. This CDR3 spans 15 amino acids. The J segment lost 3 bases and the V segment lost 9 bases, leaving 10 bases of the junction unmatched. CDR3 DNA sequence: TGTGCCACCTTCCTTGGCAGGGGGTATGGAAACACCATATATTTT. Its translation: CATFLGRGYGNTIYF.

The CDR3 DNA reads as TGTGCCAGCAGTGATACCTCACTCTATGGCTACACCTTC. Protein sequence: CASSDTSLYGYTF. V and J are TRBV25-1 and TRBJ1-2; D call uncertain. Deletions cut 3 bases from V and 4 bases from J, with 9 bases between. The germline V gene has CDR1 MGHDK and CDR2 SYGVNS. The CDR3 runs to 13 residues.

The chain couples TRBV7-2 to TRBJ1-2, with 7 positions matching TRBD1. The CDR3 runs 14 residues. The germline V gene encodes CDR1 SGHTA and CDR2 FQGNSA. The junction had 7 bases not matched to a gene; V was cut back by 5 bases and J by 4 bases. The CDR3 nucleotides read TGTGCCAGCAGCCCAACCAGACAGGGCTATGGCTACACCTTC. Translation gives CASSPTRQGYGYTF.

This chain connects TRBV20-1 to TRBJ2-7; D possibly corresponds to TRBD2 (6 bases). The CDR3 is made up of 15 amino acids. Trimming took off 6 bases at V and 4 bases at J, with 22 bases between the two ends. CDR1 is DFQATT, CDR2 SNEGSKA, per germline (reference sequence). The CDR3 DNA sequence: TGCAGTGCGACTACCTCCGGACTAACGTATTACGAGCAGTACTTC. The encoded protein is CSATTSGLTYYEQYF.

This clonotype was counted only a few times. The chain recombines TRBV30 with TRBJ1-2, with no clear D. The CDR3 contains 12 residues. Germline CDR1 GTSNPN, CDR2 SVGIG (reference sequence). The ends were cut back, 2 bases at V and 0 bases at J, with 4 bases in the middle. The CDR3 spells CAWSSANYGYTF. The CDR3 DNA sequence: TGTGCCTGGAGTTCTGCTAACTATGGCTACACCTTC.

This clonotype appeared a few times. The V call is TRBV20-1, the J call TRBJ2-1; the match to TRBD2 covers 12 bases. The CDR3 totals 16 residues. Germline CDR1 is DFQATT and CDR2 is SNEGSKA (reference sequence). The V and J ends lost 0 bases and 8 bases, in that order; junction bases with no gene match: 8. CDR3 nucleotide sequence: TGCAGTGCTAGAGATAGCAGACTAGCGGGAGTTTATGAGCAGTTCTTC. Protein product: CSARDSRLAGVYEQFF.

CDR3 DNA sequence: TGTGCCAGCAAGCTCACTAGCGGGGGGTTCCAAGAGACCCAGTACTTC. Protein: CASKLTSGGFQETQYF. The genes are TRBV2 and TRBJ2-5; 12 bases are a match to TRBD2. Germline V CDR1 and CDR2: SNHLY, FYNNEI. V lost 7 bases and J lost 1; bases outside the gene matches: 7. The CDR3 sequence is 16 residues long.

CDR3 sequence (DNA): TGTGCCAGCAGCTTAGCGCCCGGCGAGGCGTACGAGCAGTACTTC. This encodes CASSLAPGEAYEQYF. This chain connects TRBV7-9 to TRBJ2-7; D unresolved. The CDR3 is 15 amino acids. Per the germline V gene, CDR1 is SEHNR and CDR2 is FQNEAQ (reference sequence). With 0 bases removed from V and 4 bases from J, the gap between germline ends came to 13 bases.